This record looks at one T cell receptor beta chain sequence and its context. Its antigen is currently unknown. The data were taken from a study of vaccination and CD4 T cells after COVID-19. The assay that was used to sequence DNA from cultured CD4+ T cells was the Oncomine TCR Beta short-read assay. TCRdb reprocessed the PCR reads via MiXCR and lists one record per CDR3 protein. Of around 17,000 distinct CDR3 sequences listed, roughly three fifths are singletons. The sample's treatment: approximately 11-day PBMC culture with coronavirus spike peptide pools or control peptides (ViraFEST assay). Trimming stripped 0 bases from V and 0 bases from J, with 5 bases between. The CDR3 consists of 14 residues. Germline assignment: CDR1 SGDLS and CDR2 YYNGEE.

The sample was CD4+ T cells from blood, cultured in vitro. This chain joins TRBV9 and TRBJ2-3; D remains ambiguous. This TCR came from a human donor who had recovered from COVID-19. The chain's CDR3 is CASSVAASTDTQYF. CDR3 in DNA: TGTGCCAGCAGCGTAGCGGCTAGCACAGATACGCAGTATTTT.